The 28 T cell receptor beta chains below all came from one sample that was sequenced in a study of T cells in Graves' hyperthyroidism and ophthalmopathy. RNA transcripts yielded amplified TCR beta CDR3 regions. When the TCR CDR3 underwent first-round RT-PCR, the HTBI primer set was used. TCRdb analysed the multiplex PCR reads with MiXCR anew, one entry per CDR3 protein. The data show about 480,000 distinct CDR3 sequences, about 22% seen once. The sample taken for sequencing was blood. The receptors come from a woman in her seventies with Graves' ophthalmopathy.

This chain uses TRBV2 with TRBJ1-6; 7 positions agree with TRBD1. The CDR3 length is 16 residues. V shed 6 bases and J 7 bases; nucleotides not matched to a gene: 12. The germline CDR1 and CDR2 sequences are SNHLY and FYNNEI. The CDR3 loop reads CASRGGGGAGNSPLHF. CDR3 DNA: TGTGCCAGCAGGGGAGGAGGGGGCGCAGGGAATTCACCCCTCCACTTT.

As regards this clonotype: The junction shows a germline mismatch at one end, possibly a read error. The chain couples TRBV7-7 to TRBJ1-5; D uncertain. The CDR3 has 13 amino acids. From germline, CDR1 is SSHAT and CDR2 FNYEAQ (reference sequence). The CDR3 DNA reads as TGTGCTAGCAGTCACTTCCTCGGGTGGGAGCAGCATTTT. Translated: CASSHFLGWEQHF.

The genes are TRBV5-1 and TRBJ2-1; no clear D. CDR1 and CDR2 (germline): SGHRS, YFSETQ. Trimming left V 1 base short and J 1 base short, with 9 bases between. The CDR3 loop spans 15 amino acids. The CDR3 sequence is CASSLSTISYNEQFF. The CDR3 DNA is TGCGCCAGCAGCTTGAGTACAATTTCCTACAATGAGCAGTTCTTC.

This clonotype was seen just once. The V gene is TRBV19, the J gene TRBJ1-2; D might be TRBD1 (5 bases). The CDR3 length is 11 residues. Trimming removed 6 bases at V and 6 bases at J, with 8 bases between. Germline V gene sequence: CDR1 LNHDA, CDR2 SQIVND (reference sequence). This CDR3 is CASRWGNGYTF. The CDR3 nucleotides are TGTGCCAGTAGATGGGGGAATGGCTACACCTTC. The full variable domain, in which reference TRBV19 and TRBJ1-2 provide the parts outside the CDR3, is DGGITQSPKYLFRKEGQNVTLSCEQNLNHDAMYWYRQDPGQGLRLIYYSQIVNDFQKGDIAEGYSVSREKKESFPLTVTSAQKNPTAFYLCASRWGNGYTFGSGTRLTVV.

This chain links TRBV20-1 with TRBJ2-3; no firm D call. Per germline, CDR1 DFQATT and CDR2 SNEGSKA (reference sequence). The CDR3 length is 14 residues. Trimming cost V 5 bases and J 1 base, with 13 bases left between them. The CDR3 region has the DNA TGCAGTGCTTTGCCAGTGTTGCGCACAGATACGCAGTATTTT. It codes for CSALPVLRTDTQYF.

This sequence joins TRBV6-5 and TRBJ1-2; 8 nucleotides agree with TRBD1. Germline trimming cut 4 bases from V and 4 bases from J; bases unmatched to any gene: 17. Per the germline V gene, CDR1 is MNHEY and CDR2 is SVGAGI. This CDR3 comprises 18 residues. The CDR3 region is CASSFRRGPDREFYGYTF. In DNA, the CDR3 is TGTGCCAGCAGTTTCCGGCGAGGACCGGACAGGGAATTCTATGGCTACACCTTC.

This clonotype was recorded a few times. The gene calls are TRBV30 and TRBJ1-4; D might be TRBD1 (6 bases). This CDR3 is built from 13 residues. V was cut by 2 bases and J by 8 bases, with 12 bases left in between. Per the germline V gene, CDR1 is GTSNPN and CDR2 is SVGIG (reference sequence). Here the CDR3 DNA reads TGTGCCTGGAGTATCGGGGGGCGGGAAAAACTGTTTTTT. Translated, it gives CAWSIGGREKLFF.

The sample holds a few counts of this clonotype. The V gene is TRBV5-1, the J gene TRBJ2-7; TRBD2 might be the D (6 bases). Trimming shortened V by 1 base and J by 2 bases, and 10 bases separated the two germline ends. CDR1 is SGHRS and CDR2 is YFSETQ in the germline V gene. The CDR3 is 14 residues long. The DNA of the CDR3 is TGCGCCAGCAGCTTGTCCCCGGGGGCCTACGAGCAGTACTTC. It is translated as CASSLSPGAYEQYF.

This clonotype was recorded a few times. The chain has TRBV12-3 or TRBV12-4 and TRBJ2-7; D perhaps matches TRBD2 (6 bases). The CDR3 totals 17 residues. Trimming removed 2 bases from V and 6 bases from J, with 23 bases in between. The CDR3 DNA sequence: TGTGCCAGCAGTTTACGGGACCATATAGGAGGGGCCTGCGAGCAGTACTTC. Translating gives CASSLRDHIGGACEQYF.

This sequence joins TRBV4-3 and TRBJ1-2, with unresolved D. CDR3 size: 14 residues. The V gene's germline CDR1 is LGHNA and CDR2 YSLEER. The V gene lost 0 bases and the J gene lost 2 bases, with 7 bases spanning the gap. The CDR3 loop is CASSQDKGNYGYTF. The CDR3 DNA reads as TGCGCCAGCAGCCAAGATAAAGGGAACTATGGCTACACCTTC.

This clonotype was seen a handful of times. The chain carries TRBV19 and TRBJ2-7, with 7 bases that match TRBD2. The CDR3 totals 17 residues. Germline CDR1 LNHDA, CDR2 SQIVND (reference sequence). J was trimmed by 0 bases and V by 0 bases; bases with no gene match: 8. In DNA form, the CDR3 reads TGTGCCAGTAGTATAGATCTAAGGCGGGGGAGCTCCTACGAGCAGTACTTC. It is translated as CASSIDLRRGSSYEQYF.

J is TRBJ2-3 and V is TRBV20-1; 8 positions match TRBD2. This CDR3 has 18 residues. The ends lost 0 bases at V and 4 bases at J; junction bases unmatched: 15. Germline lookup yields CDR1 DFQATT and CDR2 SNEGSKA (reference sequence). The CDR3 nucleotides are TGCAGTGCTAGAGAAGTCTTCTCCGGGACTAGGTGGGCAGATACGCAGTATTTT. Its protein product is CSAREVFSGTRWADTQYF.

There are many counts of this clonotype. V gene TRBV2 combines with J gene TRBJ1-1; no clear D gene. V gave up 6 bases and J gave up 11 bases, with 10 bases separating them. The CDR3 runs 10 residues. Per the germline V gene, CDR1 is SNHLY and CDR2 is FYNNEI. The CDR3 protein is CASSAGLAFF. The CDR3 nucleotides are TGTGCCAGCAGCGCCGGACTCGCTTTCTTT.

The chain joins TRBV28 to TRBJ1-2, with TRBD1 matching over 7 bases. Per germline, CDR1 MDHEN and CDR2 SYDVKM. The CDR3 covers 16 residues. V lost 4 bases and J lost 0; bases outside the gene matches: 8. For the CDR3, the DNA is TGTGCCAGCAGTTCCATCCGGGACAGACCTAACTATGGCTACACCTTC. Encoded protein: CASSSIRDRPNYGYTF.

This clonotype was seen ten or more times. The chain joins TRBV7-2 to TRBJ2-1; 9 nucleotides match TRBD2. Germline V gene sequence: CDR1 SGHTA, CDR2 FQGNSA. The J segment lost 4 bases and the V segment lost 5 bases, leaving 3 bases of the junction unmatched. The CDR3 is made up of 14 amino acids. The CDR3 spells CASSPGLAYNEQFF. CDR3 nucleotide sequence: TGTGCCAGCAGCCCGGGACTAGCTTACAATGAGCAGTTCTTC.

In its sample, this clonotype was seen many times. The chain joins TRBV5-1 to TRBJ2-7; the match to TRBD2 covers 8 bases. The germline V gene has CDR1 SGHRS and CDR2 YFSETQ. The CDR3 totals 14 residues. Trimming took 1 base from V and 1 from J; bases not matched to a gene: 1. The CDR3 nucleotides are TGCGCCAGCAGCTTGAGCGGGAGATCCTACGAGCAGTACTTC. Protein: CASSLSGRSYEQYF.

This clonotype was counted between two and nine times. Written as DNA, the CDR3 is TGTGCCAGCAGCTGGGGCCTAGCGGTATCCTACAATGAGCAGTTCTTC. Amino acid sequence: CASSWGLAVSYNEQFF. This chain connects TRBV5-6 to TRBJ2-1; TRBD2 agrees at 7 bases. The germline V gene encodes CDR1 SGHDT and CDR2 YYEEEE. This CDR3 contains 16 residues. V lost 3 bases and J lost 1; bases outside the gene matches: 7.

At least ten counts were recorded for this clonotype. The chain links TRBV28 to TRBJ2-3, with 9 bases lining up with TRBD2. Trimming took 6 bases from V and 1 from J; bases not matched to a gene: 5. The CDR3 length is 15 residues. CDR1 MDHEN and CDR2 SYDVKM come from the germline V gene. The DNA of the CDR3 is TGTGCCAGCAGCCCAAGACTAGCGGGCACAGATACGCAGTATTTT. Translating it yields CASSPRLAGTDTQYF. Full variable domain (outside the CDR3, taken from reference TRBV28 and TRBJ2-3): DVKVTQSSRYLVKRTGEKVFLECVQDMDHENMFWYRQDPGLGLRLIYFSYDVKMKEKGDIPEGYSVSREKKERFSLILESASTNQTSMYLCASSPRLAGTDTQYFGPGTRLTVL.

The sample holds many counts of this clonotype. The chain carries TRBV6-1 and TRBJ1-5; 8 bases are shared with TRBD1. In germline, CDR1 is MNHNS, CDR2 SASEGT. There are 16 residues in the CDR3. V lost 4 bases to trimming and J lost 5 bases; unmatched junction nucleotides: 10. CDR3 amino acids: CASSAAGTGVYQPQHF. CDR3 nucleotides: TGTGCCAGCAGTGCTGCCGGGACAGGCGTTTATCAGCCCCAGCATTTT.

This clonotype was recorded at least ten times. The CDR3 nucleotides are TGTGCCAGCAGTTTATCCCCCACTGAAGCTTTCTTT. Protein product: CASSLSPTEAFF. V gene TRBV28 combines with J gene TRBJ1-1; D unclear. Looked up from germline, CDR1 is MDHEN and CDR2 is SYDVKM. V lost 1 base and J 4 bases, leaving 4 bases between the germline ends. The CDR3 runs 12 residues.

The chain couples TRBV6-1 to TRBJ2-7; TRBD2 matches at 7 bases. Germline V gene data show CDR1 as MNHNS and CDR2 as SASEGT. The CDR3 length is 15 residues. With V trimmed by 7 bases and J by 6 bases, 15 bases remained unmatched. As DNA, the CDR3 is TGTGCCAGCACCCCTGGGGGGGACCCGGCCTGCGAGCAGTACTTC. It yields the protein CASTPGGDPACEQYF.

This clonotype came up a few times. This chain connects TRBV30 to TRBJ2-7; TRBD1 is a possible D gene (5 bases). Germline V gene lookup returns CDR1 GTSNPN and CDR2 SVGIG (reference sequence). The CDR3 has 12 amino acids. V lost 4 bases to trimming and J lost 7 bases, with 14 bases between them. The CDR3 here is CAWNSGRWEQYF. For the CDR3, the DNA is TGTGCCTGGAATTCAGGGCGCTGGGAGCAGTACTTC. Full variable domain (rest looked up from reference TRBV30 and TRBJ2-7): SQTIHQWPATLVQPVGSPLSLECTVEGTSNPNLYWYRQAAGRGLQLLFYSVGIGQISSEVPQNLSASRPQDRQFILSSKKLLLSDSGFYLCAWNSGRWEQYFGPGTRLTVT.

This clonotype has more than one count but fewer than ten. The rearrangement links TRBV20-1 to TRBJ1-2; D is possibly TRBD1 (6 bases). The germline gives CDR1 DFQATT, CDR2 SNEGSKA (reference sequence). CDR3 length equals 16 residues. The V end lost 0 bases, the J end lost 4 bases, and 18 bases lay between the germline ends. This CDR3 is CSARDYPSGQRYGYTF. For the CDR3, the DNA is TGCAGTGCTAGAGATTATCCGTCCGGACAGCGCTATGGCTACACCTTC.

CDR3 protein: CASRPRRVNTEAFF. CDR3 sequence (DNA): TGTGCCAGTAGACCCCGACGGGTGAACACTGAAGCTTTCTTT. The V call is TRBV19, the J call TRBJ1-1; D ambiguous. CDR1 and CDR2 from the germline V gene are LNHDA and SQIVND (reference sequence). The CDR3 is made up of 14 amino acids. V gave up 6 bases and J gave up 0 bases, with 11 bases separating them.

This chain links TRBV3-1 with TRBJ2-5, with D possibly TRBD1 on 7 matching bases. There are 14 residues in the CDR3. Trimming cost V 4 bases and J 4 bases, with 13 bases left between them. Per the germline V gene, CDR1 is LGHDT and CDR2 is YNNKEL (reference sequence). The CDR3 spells CASSLNQGGETQYF. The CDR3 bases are TGTGCCAGCAGCCTCAACCAGGGGGGAGAGACCCAGTACTTC.

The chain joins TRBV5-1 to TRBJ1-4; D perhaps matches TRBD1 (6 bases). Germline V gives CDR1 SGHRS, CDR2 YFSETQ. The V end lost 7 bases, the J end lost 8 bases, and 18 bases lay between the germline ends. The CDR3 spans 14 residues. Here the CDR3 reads CASREGETREKLFF. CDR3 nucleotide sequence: TGCGCCAGCCGCGAGGGGGAGACGCGGGAAAAACTGTTTTTT.

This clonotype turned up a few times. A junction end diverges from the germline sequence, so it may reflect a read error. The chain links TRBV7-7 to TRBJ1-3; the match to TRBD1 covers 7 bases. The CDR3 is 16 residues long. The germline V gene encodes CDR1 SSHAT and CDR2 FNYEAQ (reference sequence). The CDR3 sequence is CASSLGGVDSGNTIYF. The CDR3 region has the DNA TGTGCTAGCAGCTTAGGGGGCGTCGACTCTGGAAACACCATATATTTT.

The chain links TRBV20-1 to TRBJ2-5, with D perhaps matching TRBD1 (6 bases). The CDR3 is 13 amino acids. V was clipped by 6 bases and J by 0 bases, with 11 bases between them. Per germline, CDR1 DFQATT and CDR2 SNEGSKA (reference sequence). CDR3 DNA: TGCAGTGCCTTAAGACAGGACCAAGAGACCCAGTACTTC. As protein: CSALRQDQETQYF.